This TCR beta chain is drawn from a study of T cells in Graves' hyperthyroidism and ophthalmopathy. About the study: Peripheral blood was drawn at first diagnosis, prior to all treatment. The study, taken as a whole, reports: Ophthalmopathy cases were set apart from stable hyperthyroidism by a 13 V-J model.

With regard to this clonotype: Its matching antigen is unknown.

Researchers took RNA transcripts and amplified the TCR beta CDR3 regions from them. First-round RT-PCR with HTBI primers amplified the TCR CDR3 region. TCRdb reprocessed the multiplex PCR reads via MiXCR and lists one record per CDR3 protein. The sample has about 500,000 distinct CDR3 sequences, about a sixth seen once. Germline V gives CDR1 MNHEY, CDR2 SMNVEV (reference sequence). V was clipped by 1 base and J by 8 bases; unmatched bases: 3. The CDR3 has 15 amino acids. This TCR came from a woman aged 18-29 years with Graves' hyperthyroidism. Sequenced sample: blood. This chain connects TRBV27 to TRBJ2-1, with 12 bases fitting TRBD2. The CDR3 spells CASSLWASGRDEQFF. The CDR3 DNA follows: TGTGCCAGCAGTTTATGGGCTAGCGGGAGGGATGAGCAGTTCTTC.